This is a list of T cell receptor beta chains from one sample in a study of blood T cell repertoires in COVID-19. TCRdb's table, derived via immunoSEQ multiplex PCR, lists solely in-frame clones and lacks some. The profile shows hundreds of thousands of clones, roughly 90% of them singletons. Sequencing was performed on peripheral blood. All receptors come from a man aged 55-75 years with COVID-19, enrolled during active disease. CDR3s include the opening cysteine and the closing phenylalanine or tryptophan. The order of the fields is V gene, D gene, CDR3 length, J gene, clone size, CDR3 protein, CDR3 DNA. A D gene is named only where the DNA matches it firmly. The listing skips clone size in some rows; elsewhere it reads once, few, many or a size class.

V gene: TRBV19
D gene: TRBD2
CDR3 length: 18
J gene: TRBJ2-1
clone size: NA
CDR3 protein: CASTRGLAGGSSYNEQFF
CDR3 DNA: TGTGCCAGTACGCGGGGACTAGCGGGAGGGAGCTCCTACAATGAGCAGTTCTTC

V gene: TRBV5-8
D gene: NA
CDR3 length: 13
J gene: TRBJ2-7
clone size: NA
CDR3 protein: CASSLVTVYEQYF
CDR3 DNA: TGTGCCAGCAGCTTGGTAACAGTCTACGAGCAGTACTTC

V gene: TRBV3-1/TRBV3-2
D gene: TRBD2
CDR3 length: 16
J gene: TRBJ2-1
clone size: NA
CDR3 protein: CASSQVLLAGDNEQFF
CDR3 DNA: TGTGCCAGCAGCCAGGTCCTATTAGCGGGGGACAATGAGCAGTTCTTC

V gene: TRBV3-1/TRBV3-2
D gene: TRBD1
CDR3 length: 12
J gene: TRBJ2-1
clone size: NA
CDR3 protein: CASSRTGASQFF
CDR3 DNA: TGTGCCAGCAGCCGGACAGGGGCGAGCCAGTTCTTC

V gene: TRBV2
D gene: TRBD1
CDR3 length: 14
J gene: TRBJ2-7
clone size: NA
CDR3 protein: CASSGTGPPYEQYF
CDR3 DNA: TGTGCCAGCAGTGGGACAGGGCCTCCCTACGAGCAGTACTTC

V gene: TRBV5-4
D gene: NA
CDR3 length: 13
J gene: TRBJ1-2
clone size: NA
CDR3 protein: CASSLGAGKGYTF
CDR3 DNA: TGTGCCAGCAGCTTGGGCGCAGGGAAGGGCTACACCTTC

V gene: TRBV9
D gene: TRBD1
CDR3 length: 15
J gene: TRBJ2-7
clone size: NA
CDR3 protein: CASSAGQGAAYEQYF
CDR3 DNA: TGTGCCAGCAGCGCAGGACAGGGGGCGGCCTACGAGCAGTACTTC

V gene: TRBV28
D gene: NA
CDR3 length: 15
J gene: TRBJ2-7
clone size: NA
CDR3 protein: CASNPRQRRNYEQYF
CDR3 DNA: TGTGCCAGCAACCCTCGGCAGCGGAGGAACTACGAGCAGTACTTC

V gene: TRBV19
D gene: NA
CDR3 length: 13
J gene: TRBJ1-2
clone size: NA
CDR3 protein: CASSIQALGGYTF
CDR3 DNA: TGTGCCAGTAGTATACAGGCACTCGGTGGCTACACCTTC

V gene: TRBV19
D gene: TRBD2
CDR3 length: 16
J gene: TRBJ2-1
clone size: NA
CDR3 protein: CASSIFRGRSYNEQFF
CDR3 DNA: TGTGCCAGTAGTATTTTTCGCGGGAGATCCTACAATGAGCAGTTCTTC

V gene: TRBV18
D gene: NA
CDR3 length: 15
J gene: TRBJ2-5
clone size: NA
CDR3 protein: CASSPPAAPSRTQYF
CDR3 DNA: TGTGCCAGCTCACCACCGGCTGCCCCGTCCCGGACCCAGTACTTC

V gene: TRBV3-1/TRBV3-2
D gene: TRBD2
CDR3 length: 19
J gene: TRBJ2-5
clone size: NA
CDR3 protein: CASSQEGWSSGSKQETQYF
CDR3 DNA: TGTGCCAGCAGCCAAGAAGGATGGTCTAGCGGGAGTAAACAAGAGACCCAGTACTTC

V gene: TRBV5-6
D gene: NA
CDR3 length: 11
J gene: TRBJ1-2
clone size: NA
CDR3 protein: CASSLQGGYTF
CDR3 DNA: TGTGCCAGCAGCTTGCAGGGGGGCTACACCTTC

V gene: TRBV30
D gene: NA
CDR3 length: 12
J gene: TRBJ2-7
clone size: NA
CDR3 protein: CAWKGGAYEQYF
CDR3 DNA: TGTGCCTGGAAGGGGGGGGCCTACGAGCAGTACTTC

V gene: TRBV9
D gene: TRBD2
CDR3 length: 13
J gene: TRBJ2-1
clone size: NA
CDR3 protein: CASSVGGSGVQFF
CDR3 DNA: TGTGCCAGCAGCGTAGGGGGTAGCGGGGTCCAGTTCTTC

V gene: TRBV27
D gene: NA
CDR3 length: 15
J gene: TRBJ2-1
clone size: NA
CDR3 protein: CASSQLDRTHNEQFF
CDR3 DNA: TGTGCCAGCAGCCAATTGGACAGAACCCACAATGAGCAGTTCTTC

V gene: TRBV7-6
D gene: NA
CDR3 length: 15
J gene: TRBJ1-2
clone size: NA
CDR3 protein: CASSLEARGDNGYTF
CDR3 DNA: TGTGCCAGCAGCTTAGAAGCTCGGGGGGATAATGGCTACACCTTC

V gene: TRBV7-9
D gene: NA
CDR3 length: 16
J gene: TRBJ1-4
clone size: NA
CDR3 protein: CASSLGALGENEKLFF
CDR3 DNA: TGTGCCAGCAGCTTAGGCGCCCTAGGGGAAAATGAAAAACTGTTTTTT

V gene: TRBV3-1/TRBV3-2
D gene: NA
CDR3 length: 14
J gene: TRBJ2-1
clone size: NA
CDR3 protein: CASSLAGTHNEQFF
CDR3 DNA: TGTGCCAGCAGCCTAGCCGGGACACACAATGAGCAGTTCTTC

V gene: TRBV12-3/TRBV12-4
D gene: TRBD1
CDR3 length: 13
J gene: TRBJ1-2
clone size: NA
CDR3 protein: CASRGQGAKGYTF
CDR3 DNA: TGTGCCAGCAGGGGACAGGGGGCGAAGGGCTACACCTTC

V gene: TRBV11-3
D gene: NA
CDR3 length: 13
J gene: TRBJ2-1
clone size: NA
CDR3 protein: CASARGPYNEQFF
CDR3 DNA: TGTGCCAGCGCGCGGGGCCCCTACAATGAGCAGTTCTTC

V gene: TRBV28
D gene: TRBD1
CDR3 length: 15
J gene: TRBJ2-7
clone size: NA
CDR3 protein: CASSTLYRGVYEQYF
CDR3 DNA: TGTGCCAGCAGTACGCTTTACAGGGGTGTCTACGAGCAGTACTTC

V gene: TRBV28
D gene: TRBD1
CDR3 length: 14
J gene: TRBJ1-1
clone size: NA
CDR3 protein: CASSAPGTGVEAFF
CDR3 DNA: TGTGCCAGCAGCGCACCGGGGACAGGGGTAGAAGCTTTCTTT

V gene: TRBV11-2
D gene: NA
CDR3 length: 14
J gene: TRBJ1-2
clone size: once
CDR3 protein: CASSLEAGDYGYTF
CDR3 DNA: TGTGCCAGCAGCTTAGAGGCAGGGGACTATGGCTACACCTTC

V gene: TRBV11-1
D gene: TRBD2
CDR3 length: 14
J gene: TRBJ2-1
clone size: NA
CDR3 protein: CASSDSGRAGEQFF
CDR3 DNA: TGTGCCAGCAGCGATAGCGGGAGGGCCGGGGAGCAGTTCTTC

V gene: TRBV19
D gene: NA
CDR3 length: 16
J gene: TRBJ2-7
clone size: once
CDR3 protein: CASSKGGVSPPYEQYF
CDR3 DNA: TGTGCCAGTAGTAAGGGGGGGGTTTCTCCCCCCTACGAGCAGTACTTC

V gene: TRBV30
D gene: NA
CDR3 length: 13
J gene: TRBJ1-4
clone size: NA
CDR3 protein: CACRRATNEKLFF
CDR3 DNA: TGTGCCTGCCGGAGGGCAACTAATGAAAAACTGTTTTTT

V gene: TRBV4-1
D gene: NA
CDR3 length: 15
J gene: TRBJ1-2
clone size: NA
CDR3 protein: CASSQDPGVRYGYTF
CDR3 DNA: TGCGCCAGCAGCCAAGACCCCGGGGTTCGCTATGGCTACACCTTC

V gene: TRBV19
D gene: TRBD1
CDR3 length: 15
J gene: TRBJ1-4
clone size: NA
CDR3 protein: CASRVTGTASEKLFF
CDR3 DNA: TGTGCCAGTAGGGTGACAGGGACAGCGAGTGAAAAACTGTTTTTT

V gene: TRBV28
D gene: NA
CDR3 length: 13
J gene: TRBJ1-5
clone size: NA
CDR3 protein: CASGWGLDQPQHF
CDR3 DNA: TGTGCCAGCGGATGGGGGCTCGATCAGCCCCAGCATTTT

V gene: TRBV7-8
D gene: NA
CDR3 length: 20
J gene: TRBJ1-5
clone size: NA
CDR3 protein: CASSPRPRGSNRNSNQPQHF
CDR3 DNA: TGTGCCAGCAGCCCACGTCCTAGGGGCTCGAACAGGAATAGCAATCAGCCCCAGCATTTT

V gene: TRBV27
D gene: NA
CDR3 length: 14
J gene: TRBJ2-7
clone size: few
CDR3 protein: CASSLSTVSYEQYF
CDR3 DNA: TGTGCCAGCAGTTTATCGACAGTCTCCTACGAGCAGTACTTC

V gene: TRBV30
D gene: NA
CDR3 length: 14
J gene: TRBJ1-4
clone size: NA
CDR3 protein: CAWSVPARGEKLFF
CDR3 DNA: TGTGCCTGGAGTGTACCCGCTCGCGGGGAAAAACTGTTTTTT

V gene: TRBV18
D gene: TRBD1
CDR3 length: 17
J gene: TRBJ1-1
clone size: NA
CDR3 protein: CASSQVGTGRRGTEAFF
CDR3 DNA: TGTGCCAGCTCACAAGTAGGGACAGGTCGGCGAGGGACTGAAGCTTTCTTT

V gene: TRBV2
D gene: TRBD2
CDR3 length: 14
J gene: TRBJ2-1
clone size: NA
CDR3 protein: CASSPTSANNEQFF
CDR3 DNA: TGTGCCAGCAGTCCGACTAGCGCTAACAATGAGCAGTTCTTC

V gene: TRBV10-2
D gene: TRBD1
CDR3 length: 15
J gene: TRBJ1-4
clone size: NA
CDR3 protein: CASSSDRGKDEKLFF
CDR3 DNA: TGCGCCAGCAGCTCAGACAGGGGAAAGGATGAAAAACTGTTTTTT

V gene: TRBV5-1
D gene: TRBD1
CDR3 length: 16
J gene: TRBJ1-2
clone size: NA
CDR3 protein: CASSSGQPSLNYGYTF
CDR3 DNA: TGCGCCAGCAGCTCGGGACAGCCCTCCCTTAACTATGGCTACACCTTC

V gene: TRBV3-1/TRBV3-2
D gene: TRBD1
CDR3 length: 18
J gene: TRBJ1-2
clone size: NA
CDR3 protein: CASSQENRTGPSFYGYTF
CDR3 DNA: TGTGCCAGCAGCCAAGAGAACAGGACAGGGCCTTCTTTCTATGGCTACACCTTC

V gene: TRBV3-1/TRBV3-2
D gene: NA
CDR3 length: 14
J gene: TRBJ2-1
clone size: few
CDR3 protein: CASSQVPLGGEQFF
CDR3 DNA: TGTGCCAGCAGCCAAGTGCCGCTGGGGGGTGAGCAGTTCTTC

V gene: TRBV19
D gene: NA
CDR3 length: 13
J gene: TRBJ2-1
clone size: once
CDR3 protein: CASSISRGNEQFF
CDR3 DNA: TGTGCCAGTAGTATTTCACGGGGCAATGAGCAGTTCTTC

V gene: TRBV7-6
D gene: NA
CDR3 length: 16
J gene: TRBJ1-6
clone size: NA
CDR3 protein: CASSLDSSSYNSPLHF
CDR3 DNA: TGTGCCAGCAGTTTGGACAGCAGCTCCTATAATTCACCCCTCCACTTT

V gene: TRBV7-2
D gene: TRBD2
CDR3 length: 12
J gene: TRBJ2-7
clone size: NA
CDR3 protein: CASSSLAGEQYF
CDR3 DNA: TGTGCCAGCAGCTCCTTAGCGGGCGAGCAGTACTTC

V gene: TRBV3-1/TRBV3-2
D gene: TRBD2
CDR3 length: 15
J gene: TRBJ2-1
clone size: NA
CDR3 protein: CASRKSGGAYNEQFF
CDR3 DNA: TGTGCCAGCAGGAAAAGCGGGGGGGCCTACAATGAGCAGTTCTTC

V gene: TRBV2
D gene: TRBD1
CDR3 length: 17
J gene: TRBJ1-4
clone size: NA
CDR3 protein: CASRGLRDRGTNEKLFF
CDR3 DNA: TGTGCCAGCAGAGGTCTGCGGGACAGGGGTACTAATGAAAAACTGTTTTTT

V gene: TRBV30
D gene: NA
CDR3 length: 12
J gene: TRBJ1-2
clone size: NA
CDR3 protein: CAWRRTVNGYTF
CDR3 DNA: TGTGCCTGGAGACGGACAGTGAACGGCTACACCTTC

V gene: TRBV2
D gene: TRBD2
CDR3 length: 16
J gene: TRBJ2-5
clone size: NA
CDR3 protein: CASSGTSGNIQETQYF
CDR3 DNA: TGTGCCAGCAGTGGGACTAGCGGGAATATCCAAGAGACCCAGTACTTC

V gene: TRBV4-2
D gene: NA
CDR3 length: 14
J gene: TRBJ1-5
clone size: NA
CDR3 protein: CASSPRGEYQPQHF
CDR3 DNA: TGTGCCAGCAGCCCCAGGGGCGAGTATCAGCCCCAGCATTTT

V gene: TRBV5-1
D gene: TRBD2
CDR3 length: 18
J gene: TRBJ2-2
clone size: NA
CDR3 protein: CASSLTSGGLANTGELFF
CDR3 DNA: TGCGCCAGCAGCTTGACTAGCGGGGGCCTCGCGAACACCGGGGAGCTGTTTTTT

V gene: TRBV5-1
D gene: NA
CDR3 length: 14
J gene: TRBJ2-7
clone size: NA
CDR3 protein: CASRVAPQGHEQYF
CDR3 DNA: TGCGCCAGCAGGGTCGCGCCACAGGGCCACGAGCAGTACTTC

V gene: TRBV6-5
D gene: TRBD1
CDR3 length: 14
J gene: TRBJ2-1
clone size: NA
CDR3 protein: CASRPGQGIYEQFF
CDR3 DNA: TGTGCCAGCAGACCGGGACAGGGAATCTATGAGCAGTTCTTC

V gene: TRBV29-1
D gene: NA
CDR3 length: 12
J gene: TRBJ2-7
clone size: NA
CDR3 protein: CSVGHNSYEQYF
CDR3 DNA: TGCAGCGTTGGACATAACTCCTACGAGCAGTACTTC